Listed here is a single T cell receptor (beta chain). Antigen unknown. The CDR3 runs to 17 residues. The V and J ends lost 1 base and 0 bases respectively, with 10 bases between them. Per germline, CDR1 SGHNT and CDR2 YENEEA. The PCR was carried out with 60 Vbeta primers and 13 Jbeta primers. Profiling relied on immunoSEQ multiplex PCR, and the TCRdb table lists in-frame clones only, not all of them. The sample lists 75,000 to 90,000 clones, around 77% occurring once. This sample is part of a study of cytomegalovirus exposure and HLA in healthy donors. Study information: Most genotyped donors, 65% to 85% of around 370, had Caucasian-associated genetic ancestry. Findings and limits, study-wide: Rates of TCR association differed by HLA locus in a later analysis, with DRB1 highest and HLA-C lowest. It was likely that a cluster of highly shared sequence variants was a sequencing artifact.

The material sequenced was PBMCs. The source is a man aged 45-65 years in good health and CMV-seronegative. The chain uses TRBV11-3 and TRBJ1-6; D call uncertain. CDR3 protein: CASSLAFTSSYNSPLHF. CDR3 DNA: TGTGCCAGCAGCTTAGCCTTTACAAGCTCCTATAATTCACCCCTCCACTTT.